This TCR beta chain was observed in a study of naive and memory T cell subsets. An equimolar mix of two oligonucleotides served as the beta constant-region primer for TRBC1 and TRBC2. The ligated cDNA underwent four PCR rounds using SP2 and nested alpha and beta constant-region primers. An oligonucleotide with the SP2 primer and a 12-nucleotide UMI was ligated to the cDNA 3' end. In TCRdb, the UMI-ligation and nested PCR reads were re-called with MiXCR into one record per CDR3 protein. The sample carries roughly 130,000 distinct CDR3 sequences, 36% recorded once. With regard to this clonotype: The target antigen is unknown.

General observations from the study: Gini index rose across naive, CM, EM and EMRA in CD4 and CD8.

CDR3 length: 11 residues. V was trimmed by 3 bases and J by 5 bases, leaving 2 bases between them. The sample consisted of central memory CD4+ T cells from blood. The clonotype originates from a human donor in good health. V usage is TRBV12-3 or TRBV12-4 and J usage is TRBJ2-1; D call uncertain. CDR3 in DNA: TGTGCCAGCAGTTTGCACAATGAGCAGTTCTTC. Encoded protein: CASSLHNEQFF.